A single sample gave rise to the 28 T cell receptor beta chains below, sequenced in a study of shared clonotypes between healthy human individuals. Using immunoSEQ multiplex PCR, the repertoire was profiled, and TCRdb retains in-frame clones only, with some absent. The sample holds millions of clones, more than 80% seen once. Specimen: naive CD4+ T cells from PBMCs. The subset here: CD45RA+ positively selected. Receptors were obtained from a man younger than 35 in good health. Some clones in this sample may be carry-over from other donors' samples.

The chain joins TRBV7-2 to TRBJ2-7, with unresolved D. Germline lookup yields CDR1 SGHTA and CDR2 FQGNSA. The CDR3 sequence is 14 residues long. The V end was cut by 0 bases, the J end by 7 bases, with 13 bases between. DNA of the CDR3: TGTGCCAGCAGCTTAGCGGTGGAACGTAATGAGCAGTACTTC. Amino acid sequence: CASSLAVERNEQYF. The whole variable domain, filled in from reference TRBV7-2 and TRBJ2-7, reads GAGVSQSPSNKVTEKGKDVELRCDPISGHTALYWYRQSLGQGLEFLIYFQGNSAPDKSGLPSDRFSAERTGGSVSTLTIQRTQQEDSAVYLCASSLAVERNEQYFGPGTRLTVT.

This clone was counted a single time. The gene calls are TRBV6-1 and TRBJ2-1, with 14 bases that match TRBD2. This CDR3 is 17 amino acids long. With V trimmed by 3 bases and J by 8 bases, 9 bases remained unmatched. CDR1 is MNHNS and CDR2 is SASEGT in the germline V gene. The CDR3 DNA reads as TGTGCCAGCAGTGATAGGAGACTAGCGGGAGGGTCTGATGAGCAGTTCTTC. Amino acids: CASSDRRLAGGSDEQFF.

The CDR3 DNA sequence: TGTGCCAGCAGCTCCGGGACTAGGAGGGGCAATGAGCAGTTCTTC. It encodes CASSSGTRRGNEQFF. This chain joins TRBV7-3 and TRBJ2-1; TRBD2 matches 8 bases. Germline CDR1 reads SGHTA; CDR2 reads FQGTGA. Trimming removed 4 bases from V and 6 bases from J; junction bases left unmatched: 8. The CDR3 covers 15 residues.

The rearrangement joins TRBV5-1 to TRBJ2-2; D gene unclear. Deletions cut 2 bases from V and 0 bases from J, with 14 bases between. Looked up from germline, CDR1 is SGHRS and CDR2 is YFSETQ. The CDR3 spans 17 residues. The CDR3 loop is CASSFGRINANTGELFF. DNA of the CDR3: TGCGCCAGCAGCTTTGGGCGCATTAACGCGAACACCGGGGAGCTGTTTTTT.

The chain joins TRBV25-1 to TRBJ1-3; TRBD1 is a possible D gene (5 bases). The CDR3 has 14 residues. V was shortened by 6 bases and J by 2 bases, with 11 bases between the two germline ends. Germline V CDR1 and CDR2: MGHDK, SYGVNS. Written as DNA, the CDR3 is TGTGCCAGCAGCCAAGCAGGGACTGGAAACACCATATATTTT. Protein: CASSQAGTGNTIYF.

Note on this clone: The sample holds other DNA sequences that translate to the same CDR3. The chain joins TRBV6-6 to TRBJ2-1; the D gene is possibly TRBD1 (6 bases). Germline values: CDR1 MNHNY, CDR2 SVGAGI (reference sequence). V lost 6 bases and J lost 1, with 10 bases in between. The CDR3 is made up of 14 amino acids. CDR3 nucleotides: TGTGCCAGCAGCCCCGGGACATCCTACAATGAGCAGTTCTTC. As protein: CASSPGTSYNEQFF.

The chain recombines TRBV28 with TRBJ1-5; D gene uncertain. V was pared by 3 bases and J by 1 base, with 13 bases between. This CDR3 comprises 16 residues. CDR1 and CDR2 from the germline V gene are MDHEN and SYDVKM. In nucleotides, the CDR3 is TGTGCCAGCAGTTTCTTTTCATTAGGGAGCAATCAGCCCCAGCATTTT. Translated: CASSFFSLGSNQPQHF.

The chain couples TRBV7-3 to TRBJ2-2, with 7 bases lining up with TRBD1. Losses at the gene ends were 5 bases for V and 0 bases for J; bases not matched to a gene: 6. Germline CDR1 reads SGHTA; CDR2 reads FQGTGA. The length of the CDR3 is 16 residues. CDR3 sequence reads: CASSRLGTANTGELFF. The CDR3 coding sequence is TGTGCCAGCAGCCGCTTAGGGACAGCGAACACCGGGGAGCTGTTTTTT.

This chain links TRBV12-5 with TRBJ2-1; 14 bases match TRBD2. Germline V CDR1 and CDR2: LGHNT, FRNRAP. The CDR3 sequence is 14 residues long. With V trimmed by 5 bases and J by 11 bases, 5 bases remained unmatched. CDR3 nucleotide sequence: TGTGCTAGTGGTGTCGGGACTAGCGGGAGCAAGCAGTTCTTC. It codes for CASGVGTSGSKQFF.

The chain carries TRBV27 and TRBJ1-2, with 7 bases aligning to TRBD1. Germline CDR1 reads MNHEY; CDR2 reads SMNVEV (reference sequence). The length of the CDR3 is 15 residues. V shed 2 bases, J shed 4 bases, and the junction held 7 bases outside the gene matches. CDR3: CASSLKAGGSYGYTF. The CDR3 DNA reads TGTGCCAGCAGTTTAAAGGCAGGGGGAAGCTATGGCTACACCTTC.

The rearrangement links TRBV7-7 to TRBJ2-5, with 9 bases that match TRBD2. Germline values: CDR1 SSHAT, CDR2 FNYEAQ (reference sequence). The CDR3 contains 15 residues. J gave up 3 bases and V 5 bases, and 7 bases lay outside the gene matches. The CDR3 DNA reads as TGTGCCAGCAGCGCCTTGGGCGGGAGGGAAGAGACCCAGTACTTC. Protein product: CASSALGGREETQYF.

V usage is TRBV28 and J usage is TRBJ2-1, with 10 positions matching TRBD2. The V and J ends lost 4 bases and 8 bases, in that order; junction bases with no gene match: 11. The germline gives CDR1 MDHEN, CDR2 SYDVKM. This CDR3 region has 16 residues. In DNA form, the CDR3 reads TGTGCCAGCAGTTCCCTCCTAGCGGGAGTTCCGGATGAGCAGTTCTTC. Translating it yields CASSSLLAGVPDEQFF.

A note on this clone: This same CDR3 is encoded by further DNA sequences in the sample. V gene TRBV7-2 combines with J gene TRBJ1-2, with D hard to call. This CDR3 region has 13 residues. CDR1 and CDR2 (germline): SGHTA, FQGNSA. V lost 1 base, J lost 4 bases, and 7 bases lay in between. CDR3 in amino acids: CASSLGGSYGYTF. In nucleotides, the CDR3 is TGTGCCAGCAGCTTAGGCGGGTCCTATGGCTACACCTTC.

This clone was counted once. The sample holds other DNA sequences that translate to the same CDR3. CDR3 nucleotides: TGTGCCAGCTCCTCCGGATTAAACACCGGGGAGCTGTTTTTT. Amino acids: CASSSGLNTGELFF. The V call is TRBV18, the J call TRBJ2-2; D unresolved. Trimming removed 6 bases from V and 2 bases from J, with 10 bases in between. This CDR3 is 14 amino acids long. Germline-derived CDR1 and CDR2 are KGHSH and LQKENI.

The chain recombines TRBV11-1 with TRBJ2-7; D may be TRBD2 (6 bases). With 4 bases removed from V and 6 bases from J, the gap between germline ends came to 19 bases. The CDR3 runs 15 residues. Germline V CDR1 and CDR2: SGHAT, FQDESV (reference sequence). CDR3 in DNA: TGTGCCAGCAGCTCGGCGGGAAGTCCCTCGGGCGAGCAGTACTTC. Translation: CASSSAGSPSGEQYF. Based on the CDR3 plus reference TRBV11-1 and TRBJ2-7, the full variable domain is EAEVAQSPRYKITEKSQAVAFWCDPISGHATLYWYRQILGQGPELLVQFQDESVVDDSQLPKDRFSAERLKGVDSTLKIQPAELGDSAMYLCASSSAGSPSGEQYFGPGTRLTVT.

The CDR3 is CASSLPLPRNYGYTF. The CDR3 DNA sequence: TGCGCCAGCAGCTTGCCCCTACCCCGCAACTATGGCTACACCTTC. The chain joins TRBV5-1 to TRBJ1-2; D gene uncertain. The CDR3 consists of 15 residues. V was clipped by 1 base and J by 2 bases, with 12 bases between them. Looked up from germline, CDR1 is SGHRS and CDR2 is YFSETQ.

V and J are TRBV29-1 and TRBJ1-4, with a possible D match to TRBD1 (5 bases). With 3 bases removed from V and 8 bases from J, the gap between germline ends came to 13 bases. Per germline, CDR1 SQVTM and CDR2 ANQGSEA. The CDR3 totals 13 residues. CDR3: CSVEGRTREKLFF. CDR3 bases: TGCAGCGTTGAGGGACGTACGAGGGAAAAACTGTTTTTT.

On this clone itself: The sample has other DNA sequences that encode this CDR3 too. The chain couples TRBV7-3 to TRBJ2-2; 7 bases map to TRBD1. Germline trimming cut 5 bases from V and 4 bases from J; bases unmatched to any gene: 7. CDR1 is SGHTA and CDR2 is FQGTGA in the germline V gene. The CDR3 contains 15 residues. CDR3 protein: CASSLDRAGTGELFF. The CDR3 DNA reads TGTGCCAGCAGCCTAGACAGGGCGGGCACCGGGGAGCTGTTTTTT.

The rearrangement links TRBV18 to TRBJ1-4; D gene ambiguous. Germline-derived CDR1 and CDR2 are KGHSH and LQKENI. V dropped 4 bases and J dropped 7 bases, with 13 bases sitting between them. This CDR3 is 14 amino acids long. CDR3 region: CASSRSREGEKLFF. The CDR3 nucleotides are TGTGCCAGCTCACGCTCCCGGGAAGGTGAAAAACTGTTTTTT.

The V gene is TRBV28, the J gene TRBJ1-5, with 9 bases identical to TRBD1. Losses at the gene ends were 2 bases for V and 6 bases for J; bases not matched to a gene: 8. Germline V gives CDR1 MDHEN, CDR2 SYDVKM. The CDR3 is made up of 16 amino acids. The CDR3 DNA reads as TGTGCCAGCAGTTTACAATCCGGGACAGGGAGTCAGCCCCAGCATTTT. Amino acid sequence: CASSLQSGTGSQPQHF. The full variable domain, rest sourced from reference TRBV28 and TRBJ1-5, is DVKVTQSSRYLVKRTGEKVFLECVQDMDHENMFWYRQDPGLGLRLIYFSYDVKMKEKGDIPEGYSVSREKKERFSLILESASTNQTSMYLCASSLQSGTGSQPQHFGDGTRLSIL.

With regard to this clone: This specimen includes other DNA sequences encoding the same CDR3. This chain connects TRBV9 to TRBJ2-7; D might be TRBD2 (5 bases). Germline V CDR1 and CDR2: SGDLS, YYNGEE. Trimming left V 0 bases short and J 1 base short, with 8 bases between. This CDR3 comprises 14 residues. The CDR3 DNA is TGTGCCAGCAGCGTAGAAGCGGCATCCTACGAGCAGTACTTC. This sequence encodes CASSVEAASYEQYF.

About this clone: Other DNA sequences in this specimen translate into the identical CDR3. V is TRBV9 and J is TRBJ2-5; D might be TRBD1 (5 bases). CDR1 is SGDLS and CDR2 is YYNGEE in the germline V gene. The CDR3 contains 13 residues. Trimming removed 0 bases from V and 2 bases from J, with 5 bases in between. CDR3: CASSVGTQETQYF. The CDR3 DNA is TGTGCCAGCAGCGTAGGGACACAAGAGACCCAGTACTTC.

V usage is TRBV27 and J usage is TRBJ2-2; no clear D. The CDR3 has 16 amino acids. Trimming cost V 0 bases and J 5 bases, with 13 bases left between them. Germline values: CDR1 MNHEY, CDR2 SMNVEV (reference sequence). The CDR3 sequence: CASSLSTLSGTGELFF. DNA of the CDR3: TGTGCCAGCAGTTTATCCACGCTCTCAGGAACCGGGGAGCTGTTTTTT.

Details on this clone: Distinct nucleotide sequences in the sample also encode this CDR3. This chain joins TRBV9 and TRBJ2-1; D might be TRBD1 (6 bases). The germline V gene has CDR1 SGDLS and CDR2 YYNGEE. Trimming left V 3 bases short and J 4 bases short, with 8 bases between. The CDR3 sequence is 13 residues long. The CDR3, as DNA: TGTGCCAGCAGCGCGAGGGGGTACAATGAGCAGTTCTTC. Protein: CASSARGYNEQFF.

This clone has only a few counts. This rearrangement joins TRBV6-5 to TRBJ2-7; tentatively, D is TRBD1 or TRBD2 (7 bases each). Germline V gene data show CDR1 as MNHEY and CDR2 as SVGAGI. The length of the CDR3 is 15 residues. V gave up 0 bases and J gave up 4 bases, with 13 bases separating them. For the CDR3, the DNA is TGTGCCAGCAGTTACTCGCCCCAGGGGGGGTACGAGCAGTACTTC. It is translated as CASSYSPQGGYEQYF.

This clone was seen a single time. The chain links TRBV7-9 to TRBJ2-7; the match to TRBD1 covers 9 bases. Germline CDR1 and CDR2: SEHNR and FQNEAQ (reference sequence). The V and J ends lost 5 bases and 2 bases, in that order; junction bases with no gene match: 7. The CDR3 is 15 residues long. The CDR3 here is CASSLGQGLAYEQYF. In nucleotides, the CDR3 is TGTGCCAGCAGCCTAGGACAGGGGTTGGCCTACGAGCAGTACTTC.

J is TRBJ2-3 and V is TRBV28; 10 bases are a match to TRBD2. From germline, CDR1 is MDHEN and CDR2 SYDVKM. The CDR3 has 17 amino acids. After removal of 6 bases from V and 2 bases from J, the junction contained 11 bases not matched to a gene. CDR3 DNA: TGTGCCAGCAGAGAAAGACTAGCGGGCCCCTCCACAGATACGCAGTATTTT. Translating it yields CASRERLAGPSTDTQYF.

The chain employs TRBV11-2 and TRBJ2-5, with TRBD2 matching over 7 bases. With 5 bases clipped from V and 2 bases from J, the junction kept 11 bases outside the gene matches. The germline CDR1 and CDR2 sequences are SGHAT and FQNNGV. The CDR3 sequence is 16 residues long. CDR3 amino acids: CASSRLLGLPQETQYF. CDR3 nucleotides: TGTGCCAGCAGCCGCCTCCTGGGACTACCGCAAGAGACCCAGTACTTC.